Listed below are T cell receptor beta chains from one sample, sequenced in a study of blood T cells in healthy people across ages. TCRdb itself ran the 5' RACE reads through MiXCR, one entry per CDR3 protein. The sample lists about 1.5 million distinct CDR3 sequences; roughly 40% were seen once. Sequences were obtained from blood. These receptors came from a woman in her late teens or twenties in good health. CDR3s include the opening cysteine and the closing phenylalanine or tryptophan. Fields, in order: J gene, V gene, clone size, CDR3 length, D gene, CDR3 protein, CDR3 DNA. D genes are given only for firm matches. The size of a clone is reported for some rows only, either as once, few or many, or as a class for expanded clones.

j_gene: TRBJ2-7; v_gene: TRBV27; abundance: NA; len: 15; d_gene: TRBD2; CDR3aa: CASSSKAGVSYEQYF; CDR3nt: TGTGCCAGCAGTTCGAAAGCGGGGGTCTCCTACGAGCAGTACTTC
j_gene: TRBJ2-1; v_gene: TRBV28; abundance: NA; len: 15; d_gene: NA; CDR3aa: CASSSPGTHYNEQFF; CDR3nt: TGTGCCAGCAGTTCTCCCGGGACTCACTACAATGAGCAGTTCTTC
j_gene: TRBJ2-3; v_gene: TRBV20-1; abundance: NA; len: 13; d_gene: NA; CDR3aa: CSHTTDSTDTQYF; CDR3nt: TGCAGCCACACGACAGATAGCACAGATACGCAGTATTTT
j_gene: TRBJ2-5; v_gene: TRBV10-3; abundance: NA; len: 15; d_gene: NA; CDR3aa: CAISELTPGQGERYF; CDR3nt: TGTGCCATCAGTGAGCTCACCCCCGGACAAGGCGAGCGGTACTTC
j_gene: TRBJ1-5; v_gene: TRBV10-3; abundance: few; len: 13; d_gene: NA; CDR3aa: CAISDSGVQPQHF; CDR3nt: TGTGCCATCAGTGACTCAGGGGTTCAGCCCCAGCATTTT
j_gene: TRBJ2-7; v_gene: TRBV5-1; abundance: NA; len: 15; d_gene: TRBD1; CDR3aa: CASSRDRDDSYEQYF; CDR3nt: TGCGCCAGCAGCCGGGACAGGGACGATTCCTACGAGCAGTACTTC
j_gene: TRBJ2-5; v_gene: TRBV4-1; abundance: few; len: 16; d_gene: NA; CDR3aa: CASSQVSSGLRGGQYF; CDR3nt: TGCGCCAGCAGCCAAGTATCGAGCGGGCTCCGAGGGGGCCAGTACTTC
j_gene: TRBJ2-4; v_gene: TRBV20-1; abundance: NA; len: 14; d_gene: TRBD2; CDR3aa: CSAKSSSGKNIQYF; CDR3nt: TGCAGTGCTAAGAGTTCTAGCGGCAAAAACATTCAGTACTTC
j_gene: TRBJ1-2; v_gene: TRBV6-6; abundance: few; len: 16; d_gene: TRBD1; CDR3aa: CASSPRIDREDSGYTF; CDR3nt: TGTGCCAGCAGTCCGCGGATTGACAGGGAGGATAGTGGCTACACCTTC
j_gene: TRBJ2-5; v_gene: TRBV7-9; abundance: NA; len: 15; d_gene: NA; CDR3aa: CASSLDDIKGETQYF; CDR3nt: TGTGCCAGCAGCTTAGACGACATAAAGGGAGAGACCCAGTACTTC
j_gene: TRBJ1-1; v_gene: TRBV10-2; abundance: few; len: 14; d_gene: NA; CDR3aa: CASTDDSRNTEAFF; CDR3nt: TGCGCCAGCACCGATGACAGCAGGAACACTGAAGCTTTCTTT
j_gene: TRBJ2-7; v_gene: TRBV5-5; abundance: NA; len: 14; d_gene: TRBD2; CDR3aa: CASSLLLAGGEQYF; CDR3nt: TGTGCCAGCAGCTTGCTCCTAGCGGGGGGAGAGCAGTACTTC
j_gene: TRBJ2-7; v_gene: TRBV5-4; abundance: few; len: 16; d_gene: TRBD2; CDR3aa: CASSYTGLVKGDEQYF; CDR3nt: TGTGCCAGCAGCTATACGGGACTAGTGAAAGGTGACGAGCAGTACTTC
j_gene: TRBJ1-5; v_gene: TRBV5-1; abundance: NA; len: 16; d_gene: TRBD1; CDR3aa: CASSEDPDRAYQPQHF; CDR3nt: TGCGCCAGCAGCGAGGATCCGGACAGGGCCTATCAGCCCCAGCATTTT
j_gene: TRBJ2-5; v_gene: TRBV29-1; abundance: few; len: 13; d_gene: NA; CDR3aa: CSVVARGGETQYF; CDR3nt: TGCAGCGTTGTGGCAAGGGGAGGAGAGACCCAGTACTTC
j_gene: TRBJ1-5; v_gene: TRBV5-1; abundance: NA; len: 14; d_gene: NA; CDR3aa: CASSVEGTGQPQHF; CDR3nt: TGCGCCAGCAGCGTGGAAGGGACCGGGCAGCCCCAGCATTTT
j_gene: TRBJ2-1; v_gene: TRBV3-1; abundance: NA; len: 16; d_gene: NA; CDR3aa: CASSRDPQSIYNEQFF; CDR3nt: TGTGCCAGCAGCCGAGACCCTCAATCCATTTACAATGAGCAGTTCTTC
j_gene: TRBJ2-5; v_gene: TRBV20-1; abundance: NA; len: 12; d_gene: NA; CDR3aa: CSAAPIKETQYF; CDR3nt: TGCAGTGCTGCCCCTATCAAAGAGACCCAGTACTTC
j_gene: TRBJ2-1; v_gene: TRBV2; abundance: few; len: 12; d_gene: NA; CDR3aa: CATAGGYNEQFF; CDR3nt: TGTGCCACTGCCGGAGGGTACAATGAGCAGTTCTTC
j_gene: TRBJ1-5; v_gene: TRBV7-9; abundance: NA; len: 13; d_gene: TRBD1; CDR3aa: CASSSTGEQPQHF; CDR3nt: TGTGCCAGCAGTTCAACAGGGGAACAGCCCCAGCATTTT
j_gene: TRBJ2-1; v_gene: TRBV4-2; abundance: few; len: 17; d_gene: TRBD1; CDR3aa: CASSQVMSRTGIGEQFF; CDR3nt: TGTGCCAGCAGCCAAGTGATGTCCAGGACAGGGATTGGTGAGCAGTTCTTC
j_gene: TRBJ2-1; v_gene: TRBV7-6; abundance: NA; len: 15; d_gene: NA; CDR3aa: CASSSGLLYYNEQFF; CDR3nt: TGTGCCAGCAGCTCCGGACTGCTCTACTACAATGAGCAGTTCTTC
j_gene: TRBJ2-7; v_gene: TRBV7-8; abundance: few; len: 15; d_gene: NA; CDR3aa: CASSLVPEFSYEQYF; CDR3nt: TGTGCCAGCAGCTTAGTTCCGGAGTTCTCCTACGAGCAGTACTTC
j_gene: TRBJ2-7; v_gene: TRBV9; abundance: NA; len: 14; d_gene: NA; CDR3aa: CASSVGDRQEAQYF; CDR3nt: TGTGCCAGCAGCGTAGGGGACCGGCAGGAGGCCCAGTACTTC
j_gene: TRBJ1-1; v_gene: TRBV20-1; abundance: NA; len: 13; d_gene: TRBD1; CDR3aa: CSARGTGYTEAFF; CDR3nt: TGCAGTGCTAGGGGGACAGGGTACACTGAAGCTTTCTTT
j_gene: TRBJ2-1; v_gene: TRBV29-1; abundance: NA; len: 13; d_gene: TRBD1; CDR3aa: CSVDYSGGNEQFF; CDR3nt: TGCAGCGTTGATTATTCAGGGGGCAATGAGCAGTTCTTC
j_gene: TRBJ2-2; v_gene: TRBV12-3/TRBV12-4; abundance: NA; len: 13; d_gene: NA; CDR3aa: CASSFTGPGELFF; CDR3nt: TGTGCCAGCAGTTTTACCGGGCCCGGGGAGCTGTTTTTT
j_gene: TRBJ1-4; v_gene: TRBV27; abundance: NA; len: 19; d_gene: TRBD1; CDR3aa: CASSRQGGAFRGINEKLFF; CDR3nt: TGTGCCAGCAGTCGACAGGGGGGAGCCTTCAGGGGGATTAATGAAAAACTGTTTTTT
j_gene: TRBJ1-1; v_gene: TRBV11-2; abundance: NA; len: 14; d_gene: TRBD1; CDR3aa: CASSADRGTTEAFF; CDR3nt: TGTGCCAGCAGCGCTGACAGGGGGACCACTGAAGCTTTCTTT
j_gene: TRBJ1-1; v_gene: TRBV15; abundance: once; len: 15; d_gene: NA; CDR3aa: CATSRDKGANTEAFF; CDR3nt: TGTGCCACCAGCAGAGATAAGGGCGCGAACACTGAAGCTTTCTTT
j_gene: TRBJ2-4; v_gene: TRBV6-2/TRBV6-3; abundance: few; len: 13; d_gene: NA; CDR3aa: CASSRDGGNIQYF; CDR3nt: TGTGCCAGCAGTCGGGACGGGGGAAACATTCAGTACTTC
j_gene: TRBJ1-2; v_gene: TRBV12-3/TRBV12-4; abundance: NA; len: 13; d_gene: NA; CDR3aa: CASSFAPGYGYTF; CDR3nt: TGTGCCAGCAGTTTCGCCCCAGGGTATGGCTACACCTTC
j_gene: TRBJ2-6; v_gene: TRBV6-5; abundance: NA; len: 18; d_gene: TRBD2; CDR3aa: CASSWTSGGLSGANVLTF; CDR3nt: TGTGCCAGCAGTTGGACTAGCGGGGGCCTCTCTGGGGCCAACGTCCTGACTTTC
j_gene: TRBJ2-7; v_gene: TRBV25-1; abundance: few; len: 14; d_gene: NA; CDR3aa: CASSGRPVSYEQYF; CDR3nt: TGTGCCAGCAGTGGGCGTCCGGTGTCCTACGAGCAGTACTTC
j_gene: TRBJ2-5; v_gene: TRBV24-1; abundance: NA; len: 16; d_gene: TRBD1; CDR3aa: CATSDFEQGRGETQYF; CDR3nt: TGTGCCACCAGTGATTTCGAACAGGGGCGCGGGGAGACCCAGTACTTC
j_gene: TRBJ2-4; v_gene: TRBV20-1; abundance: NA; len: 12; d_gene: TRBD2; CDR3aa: CSAPPGGNIQYF; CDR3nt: TGCAGTGCCCCTCCCGGGGGGAACATTCAGTACTTC
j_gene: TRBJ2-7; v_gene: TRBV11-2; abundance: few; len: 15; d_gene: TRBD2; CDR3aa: CASSPSYGGSYEQYF; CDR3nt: TGTGCCAGCAGCCCTTCCTACGGGGGGTCCTACGAGCAGTACTTC
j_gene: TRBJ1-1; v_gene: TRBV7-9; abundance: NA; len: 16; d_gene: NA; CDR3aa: CASSLGVNAIDTEAFF; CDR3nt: TGTGCCAGCAGCCTAGGGGTGAATGCCATAGACACTGAAGCTTTCTTT
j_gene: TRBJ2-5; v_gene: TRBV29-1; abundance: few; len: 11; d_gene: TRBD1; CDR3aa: CSGHRGETQYF; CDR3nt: TGCAGCGGACACAGGGGGGAGACCCAGTACTTC
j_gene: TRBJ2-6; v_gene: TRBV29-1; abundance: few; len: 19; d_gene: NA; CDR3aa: CSVEDRGLRGNSGANVLTF; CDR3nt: TGCAGCGTTGAAGATCGAGGGTTACGGGGGAACTCTGGGGCCAACGTCCTGACTTTC
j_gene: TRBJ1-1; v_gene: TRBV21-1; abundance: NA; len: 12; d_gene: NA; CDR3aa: CASSNYGDEAFF; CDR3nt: TGTGCCAGCAGCAATTACGGGGATGAAGCTTTCTTT
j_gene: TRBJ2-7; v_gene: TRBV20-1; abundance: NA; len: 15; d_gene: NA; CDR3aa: CSVRYGTVPTYEQYF; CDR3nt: TGCAGTGTTAGATATGGGACTGTCCCTACGTACGAGCAGTACTTC
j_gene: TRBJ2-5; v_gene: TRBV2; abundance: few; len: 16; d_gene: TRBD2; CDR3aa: CASSDALAGFQETQYF; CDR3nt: TGTGCCAGCAGTGATGCTCTAGCGGGGTTCCAAGAGACCCAGTACTTC
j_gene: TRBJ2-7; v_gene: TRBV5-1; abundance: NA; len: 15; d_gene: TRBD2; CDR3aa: CASSLTSGRSKEQYF; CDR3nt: TGCGCCAGCAGCTTGACTAGCGGGAGGTCAAAGGAGCAGTACTTC
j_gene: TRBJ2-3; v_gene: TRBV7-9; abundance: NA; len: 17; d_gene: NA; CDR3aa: CASSFPEQEWGTDTQYF; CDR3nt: TGTGCCAGCAGCTTCCCTGAGCAGGAGTGGGGCACAGATACGCAGTATTTT
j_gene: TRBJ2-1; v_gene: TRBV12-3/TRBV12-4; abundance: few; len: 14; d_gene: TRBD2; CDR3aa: CASRPLTGGNEQFF; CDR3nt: TGTGCCAGCAGGCCTCTTACGGGAGGCAATGAGCAGTTCTTC
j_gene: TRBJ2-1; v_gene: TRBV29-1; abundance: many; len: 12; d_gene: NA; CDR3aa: CSVVVAANEQFF; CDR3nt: TGCAGCGTTGTAGTAGCGGCAAATGAGCAGTTCTTC
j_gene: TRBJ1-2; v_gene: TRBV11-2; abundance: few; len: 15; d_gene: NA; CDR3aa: CASSFRGSQMGGYTF; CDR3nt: TGTGCCAGCAGCTTCAGGGGCTCCCAAATGGGTGGCTACACCTTC
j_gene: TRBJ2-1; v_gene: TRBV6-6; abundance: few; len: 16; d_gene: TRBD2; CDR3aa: CASSPLGLADYNEQFF; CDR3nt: TGTGCCAGCAGTCCGCTAGGACTAGCGGACTACAATGAGCAGTTCTTC
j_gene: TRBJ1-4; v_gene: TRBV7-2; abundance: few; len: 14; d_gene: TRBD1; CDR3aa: CASSWTGPNEKLFF; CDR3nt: TGTGCCAGCAGCTGGACAGGGCCTAATGAAAAACTGTTTTTT
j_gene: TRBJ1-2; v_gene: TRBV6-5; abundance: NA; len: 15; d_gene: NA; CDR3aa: CASSPRGVGNYGYTF; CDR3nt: TGTGCCAGCAGCCCCCGTGGGGTAGGGAACTATGGCTACACCTTC
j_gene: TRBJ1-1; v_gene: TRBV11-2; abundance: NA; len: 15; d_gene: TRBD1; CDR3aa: CASSPRTGLKTEAFF; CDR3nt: TGTGCCAGCAGCCCTCGGACAGGGCTTAAGACTGAAGCTTTCTTT
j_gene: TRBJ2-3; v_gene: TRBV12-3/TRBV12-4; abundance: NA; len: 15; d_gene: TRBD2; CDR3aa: CATSSGGASVDTQYF; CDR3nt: TGTGCCACCTCTAGCGGGGGGGCTTCGGTAGATACGCAGTATTTT
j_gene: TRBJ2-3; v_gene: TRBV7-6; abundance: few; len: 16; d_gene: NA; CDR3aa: CASSPKQGTSTDTQYF; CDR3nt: TGTGCCAGCAGCCCGAAACAGGGAACTAGCACAGATACGCAGTATTTT
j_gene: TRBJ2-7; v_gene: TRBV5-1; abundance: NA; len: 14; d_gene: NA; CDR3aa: CASSAQTGPDEQYF; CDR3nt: TGCGCCAGCAGCGCCCAGACAGGTCCCGACGAGCAGTACTTC
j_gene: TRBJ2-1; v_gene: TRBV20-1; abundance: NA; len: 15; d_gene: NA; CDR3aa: CSARKPAQGTETQFF; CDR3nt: TGCAGTGCTAGAAAACCGGCCCAAGGGACGGAGACCCAGTTCTTC
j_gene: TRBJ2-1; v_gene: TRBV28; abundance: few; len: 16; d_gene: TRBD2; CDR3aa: CASSLGAGVPPNEQFF; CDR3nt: TGTGCCAGCAGTTTAGGGGCGGGGGTTCCGCCCAATGAGCAGTTCTTC
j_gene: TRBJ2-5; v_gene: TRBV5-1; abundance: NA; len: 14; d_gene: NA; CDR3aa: CASSSINRYNEQYF; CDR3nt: TGCGCCAGCAGCTCCATAAATAGATACAATGAGCAGTACTTC